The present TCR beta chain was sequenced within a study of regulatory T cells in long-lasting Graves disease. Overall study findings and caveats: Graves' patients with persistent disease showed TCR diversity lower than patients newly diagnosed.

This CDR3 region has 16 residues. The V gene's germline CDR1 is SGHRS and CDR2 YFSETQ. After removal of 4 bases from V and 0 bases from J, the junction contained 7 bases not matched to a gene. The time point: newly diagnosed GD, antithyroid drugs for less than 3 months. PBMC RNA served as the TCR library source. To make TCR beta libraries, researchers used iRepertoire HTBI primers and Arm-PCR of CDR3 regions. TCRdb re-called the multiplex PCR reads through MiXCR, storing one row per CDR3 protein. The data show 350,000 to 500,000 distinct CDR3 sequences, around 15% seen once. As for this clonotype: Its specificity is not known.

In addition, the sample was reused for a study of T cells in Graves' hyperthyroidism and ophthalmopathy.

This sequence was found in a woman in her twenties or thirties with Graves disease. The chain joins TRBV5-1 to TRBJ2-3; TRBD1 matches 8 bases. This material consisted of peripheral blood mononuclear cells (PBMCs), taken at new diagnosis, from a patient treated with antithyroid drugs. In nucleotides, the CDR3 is TGCGCCAGCAGCGAATCGACAGGGGCCAGCACAGATACGCAGTATTTT. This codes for CASSESTGASTDTQYF. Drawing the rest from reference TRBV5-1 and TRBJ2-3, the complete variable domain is KAGVTQTPRYLIKTRGQQVTLSCSPISGHRSVSWYQQTPGQGLQFLFEYFSETQRNKGNFPGRFSGRQFSNSRSEMNVSTLELGDSALYLCASSESTGASTDTQYFGPGTRLTVL.